This T cell receptor (beta chain) is drawn from a study of T cell responses to AZD1222 COVID-19 vaccine. In germline, CDR1 is SGHNT, CDR2 YENEEA. This CDR3 is 18 amino acids long. Trimming cost V 5 bases and J 3 bases; bases outside gene matches: 19. General study points: Spike-specific TCRs gained breadth and depth after people received two AZD1222 doses. Seropositivity was recorded at baseline in only 6 or 7 AZD1222 recipients.

TCRdb keeps only in-frame clones here, not all; method: immunoSEQ multiplex PCR. The sample records some 120,000 clones, approximately 88% being singletons. Concerning this clone: The antigen is unknown.

The sequence was obtained from an adult in good health. The sequencing here drew on peripheral blood, taken on day 0 of AZD1222 vaccination. V gene TRBV11-3 combines with J gene TRBJ2-7, with 7 bases aligning to TRBD1. In DNA, the CDR3 is TGTGCCAGCAGCGCAACCACGACAGGGCGGATCGGGTTCTACGAGCAGTACTTC. It codes for CASSATTTGRIGFYEQYF. Combining the CDR3 with reference TRBV11-3 and TRBJ2-7 gives the whole variable domain EAGVVQSPRYKIIEKKQPVAFWCNPISGHNTLYWYLQNLGQGPELLIRYENEEAVDDSQLPKDRFSAERLKGVDSTLKIQPAELGDSAVYLCASSATTTGRIGFYEQYFGPGTRLTVT.